This is a list of T cell receptor beta chains from one sample in a study of cytomegalovirus exposure and HLA in healthy donors. Sequencing used immunoSEQ multiplex PCR; TCRdb keeps in-frame clones, though not all of them. The data hold about 150,000 clones, with roughly 81% observed a single time. The sequenced material came from PBMCs. Source of these receptors: a woman aged 18 to 35 in good health and CMV-seronegative. Each CDR3 is given with its conserved first and last residue. Fields, in order: D gene, clone size, J gene, V gene, CDR3 DNA, CDR3 protein. A D gene is named only where the DNA matches it firmly. Clone sizes are given selectively: once, few, many, or a class where the clone is expanded.

>.|.|TRBJ1-4|TRBV18
TGTGCCAGCTCACCCGGCAGAAGCCAGGGGAATGAAAAACTGTTTTTT
CASSPGRSQGNEKLFF
>TRBD2|.|TRBJ2-7|TRBV7-2
TGTGCCAGCAGCCTAGGGACTAGCGGGGGGGGTTACGAGCAGTACTTC
CASSLGTSGGGYEQYF
>TRBD2|.|TRBJ2-2|TRBV4-3
TGCGCCAGCAGCCAAGTTTGGGACTACCCCTCCGGGGAGCTGTTTTTT
CASSQVWDYPSGELFF
>.|.|TRBJ1-4|TRBV9
TGTGCCAGCAGCGAAACAGGTGCGACTAATGAAAAACTGTTTTTT
CASSETGATNEKLFF
>.|.|TRBJ1-2|TRBV6-1
TGTGCCAGCAGTGATCATCCCCGGGAAGGCTACACCTTC
CASSDHPREGYTF
>TRBD1|.|TRBJ1-5|TRBV19
TGTGCCAGCCCGGGGGACAGGGGGCCCGGTAGTGTAGCCCAGCATTTT
CASPGDRGPGSVAQHF
>.|.|TRBJ1-2|TRBV4-1
TGCGCCAGCTCTTCGGAGCCTGGTCGGCGGGGCTACACCTTC
CASSSEPGRRGYTF
>.|.|TRBJ1-4|TRBV28
TGTGCCAGCAGTTCTTCCGGACAGTATAATGAAAAACTGTTTTTT
CASSSSGQYNEKLFF
>.|.|TRBJ1-2|TRBV27
TGTGCCAGCAGCCCCCGCGGGGTGGATGGCTACACCTTC
CASSPRGVDGYTF
>.|few|TRBJ2-7|TRBV28
TGTGCCAGCAGTGTCAGGGAAAACGAGCAGTACTTC
CASSVRENEQYF
>.|.|TRBJ2-5|TRBV2
TGTGCCAGCCATGGTATTGGGAGGGGGGAGACCCAGTACTTC
CASHGIGRGETQYF
>TRBD1|once|TRBJ2-7|TRBV6-1
TGTGCCAGCAGTGAAAGGGACAGGGAAGGGCAGTACTTC
CASSERDREGQYF
>TRBD1|.|TRBJ2-7|TRBV5-8
TGTGCCAGCAGCTTGGTCGGACAGGGGCCCTACGAGCAGTACTTC
CASSLVGQGPYEQYF
>.|.|TRBJ2-7|TRBV2
TGTGCCAGCAGTGGGCACGGGGACTACGAGCAGTACTTC
CASSGHGDYEQYF
>.|once|TRBJ1-5|TRBV6-5
TGTGCCAGCAGCAAGACGCGGGCCGAGAATCAGCCCCAGCATTTT
CASSKTRAENQPQHF
>TRBD2|.|TRBJ2-5|TRBV28
TGTGCCAGCAGTCCCCACCAGCCAGGACTAGCGGGAGAGACCCAGTACTTC
CASSPHQPGLAGETQYF
>TRBD2|.|TRBJ2-3|TRBV9
TGTGCCAGCAGCGTACGGGGAGCGGGGCGTCAAACAGATACGCAGTATTTT
CASSVRGAGRQTDTQYF
>TRBD1|few|TRBJ2-3|TRBV29-1
TGCAGCGCCGAAGGGGGGACAGGGAAGGCAGATACGCAGTATTTT
CSAEGGTGKADTQYF
>TRBD2|few|TRBJ2-1|TRBV6-4
TGTGCCAGCAGTGCTAGCGGGGGCTACAATGAGCAGTTCTTC
CASSASGGYNEQFF
>.|once|TRBJ1-2|TRBV28
TGTGCCACTACCGGGTCTGGCTACACCTTC
CATTGSGYTF
>TRBD2|few|TRBJ2-5|TRBV5-4
TGTGCCAGCAGCCCCGGACTAGCGGGGTTGCAAGAGACCCAGTACTTC
CASSPGLAGLQETQYF
>TRBD2|few|TRBJ2-3|TRBV7-2
TGTGCCAGCAGCCCATATCCGGGGGGGGTGGGGGGTACGCAGTATTTT
CASSPYPGGVGGTQYF
>TRBD1|.|TRBJ2-2|TRBV11-2
TGTGCCAGCGAACCGGGACAGGGGATGTGGTCGAACACCGGGGAGCTGTTTTTT
CASEPGQGMWSNTGELFF
>.|.|TRBJ1-1|TRBV7-8
TGTGCCAGCAGCCCTCCTAAGGGGCATATTCGGACTGAAGCTTTCTTT
CASSPPKGHIRTEAFF
>TRBD2|.|TRBJ2-7|TRBV19
TGTGCCAGTAGTAAGGCCGGGACTAGCGTCTACGAGCAGTACTTC
CASSKAGTSVYEQYF
>TRBD1|.|TRBJ2-4|TRBV10-3
TGTGCCATCAGTGACGCTCCGGGACAGCGAGCCAAAAACATTCAGTACTTC
CAISDAPGQRAKNIQYF
>.|.|TRBJ2-4|TRBV28
TGTGCCAGCAGTGCCGTAGCCGAGGAAGTAAACATTCAGTACTTC
CASSAVAEEVNIQYF
>.|.|TRBJ2-6|TRBV7-8
TGTGCCAGCAGCCGCGGGCAATCTGGGGCCAACGTCCTGACTTTC
CASSRGQSGANVLTF
>TRBD1|.|TRBJ1-1|TRBV14
TGTGCCAGCAGCCCTCAGGGGGCGGGTTACACTGAAGCTTTCTTT
CASSPQGAGYTEAFF
>TRBD2|.|TRBJ2-3|TRBV27
TGTGCCAGCAGTTCCAGACTAGCGGGGGACTCTAGCACAGATACGCAGTATTTT
CASSSRLAGDSSTDTQYF
>.|.|TRBJ1-6|TRBV5-1
TGCGCCAGCAGCTCGATCGGGGCAACAAGGGGGCCCCTCCACTTT
CASSSIGATRGPLHF
>.|.|TRBJ2-2|TRBV27
TGTGCCAGCAGTCAACCACGATCCGGGGGAATCACCGGGGAGCTGTTTTTT
CASSQPRSGGITGELFF